In its sample, the clone carrying this TCR beta chain ranks as medium-sized (0.01 to 0.1%). The antigen is undetermined. The data derive from a study of cytomegalovirus exposure and HLA in healthy donors. Study conclusions and caveats: Most sequenced TCRs were rare (though some public TCRs occurred in many donors).

The study ran its PCR with 60 Vbeta and 13 Jbeta primers. The protocol was immunoSEQ multiplex PCR, while the TCRdb copy is restricted to in-frame clones and leaves out a portion. The sample holds roughly 100,000 clones, roughly 80% seen once. CDR1 and CDR2 from the germline V gene are LGHNA and YNFKEQ. The V gene lost 4 bases and the J gene lost 2 bases, with 12 bases spanning the gap. The CDR3 has 14 amino acids. The chain has TRBV4-2 and TRBJ2-7, with a possible D match to TRBD2 (6 bases). The sequence was collected from a male donor in good health and CMV-seropositive. The source material was PBMCs. The CDR3 coding sequence is TGTGCCAGCAGCCTTAGCGGCCAGACCTACGAGCAGTACTTC. It codes for CASSLSGQTYEQYF.